This T cell receptor (beta chain) was found in a study of T-cell memory formation after mild COVID-19. Study details: Among the donors, TCR clusters were largely specific to each donor. Broader study findings: Researchers found some responding clones in pre-infection memory, a sign that cross-reactive memory joined. Clones shrinking from day 15 to 85 showed even CD4/CD8 mixes; later expanders tilted CD4+.

This clonotype has a count of ten or more. The target antigen is unknown. The 5'RACE method, run with constant-segment primers, produced TCR alpha and TCR beta cDNA libraries (carrying sample barcodes and UMIs). TCRdb passed the 5' RACE reads through MiXCR, listing each CDR3 protein once. The repertoire holds 350,000 to 550,000 distinct CDR3 sequences, with about 20% as singletons. V lost 9 bases, J lost 7 bases, and 15 bases stayed unmatched. This CDR3 region has 16 residues. Germline CDR1 MNHEY, CDR2 SVGEGT. The source material was PBMCs or a T cell subset sorted from them (not recorded which). The origin of this receptor is a young man who had mild COVID-19 (a few samples of this study predate the infection). Cell type and time point are not known. The chain couples TRBV6-2 or TRBV6-3 to TRBJ2-2; 9 nucleotides align to TRBD1. Written as DNA, the CDR3 is TGTGCCAGTCAAGAGGCACAGGGGGCGTTTGACGGGGAGCTGTTTTTT. Translating gives CASQEAQGAFDGELFF.